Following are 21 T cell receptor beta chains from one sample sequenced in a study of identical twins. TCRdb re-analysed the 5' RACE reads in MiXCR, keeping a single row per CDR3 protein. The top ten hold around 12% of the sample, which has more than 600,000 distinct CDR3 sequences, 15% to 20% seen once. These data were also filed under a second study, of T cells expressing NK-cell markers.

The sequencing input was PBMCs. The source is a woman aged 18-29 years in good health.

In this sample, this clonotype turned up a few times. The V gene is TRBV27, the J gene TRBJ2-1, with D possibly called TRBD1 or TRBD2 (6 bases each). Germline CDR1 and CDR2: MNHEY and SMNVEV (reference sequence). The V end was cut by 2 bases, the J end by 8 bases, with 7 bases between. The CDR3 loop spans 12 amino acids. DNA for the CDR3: TGTGCCAGCAGTTTACGGGGGCATGAGCAGTTCTTC. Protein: CASSLRGHEQFF.

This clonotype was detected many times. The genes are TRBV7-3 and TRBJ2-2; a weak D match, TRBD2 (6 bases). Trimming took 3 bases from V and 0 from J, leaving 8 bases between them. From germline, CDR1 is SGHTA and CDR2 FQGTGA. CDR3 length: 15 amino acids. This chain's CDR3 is CASSLGRTNTGELFF. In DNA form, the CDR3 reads TGTGCCAGCAGCTTGGGGAGGACGAACACCGGGGAGCTGTTTTTT.

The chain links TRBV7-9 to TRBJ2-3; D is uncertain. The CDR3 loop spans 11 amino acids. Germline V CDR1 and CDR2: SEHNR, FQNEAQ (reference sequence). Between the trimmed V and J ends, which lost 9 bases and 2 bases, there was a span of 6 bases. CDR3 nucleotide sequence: TGTGCCAGTCAAGCCACAGATACGCAGTATTTT. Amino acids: CASQATDTQYF.

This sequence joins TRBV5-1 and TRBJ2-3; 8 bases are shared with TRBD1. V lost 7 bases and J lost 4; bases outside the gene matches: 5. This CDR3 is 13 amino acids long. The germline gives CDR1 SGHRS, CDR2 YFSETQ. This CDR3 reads CASDRGASDTQYF. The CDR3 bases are TGCGCCAGCGACAGGGGCGCCTCAGATACGCAGTATTTT.

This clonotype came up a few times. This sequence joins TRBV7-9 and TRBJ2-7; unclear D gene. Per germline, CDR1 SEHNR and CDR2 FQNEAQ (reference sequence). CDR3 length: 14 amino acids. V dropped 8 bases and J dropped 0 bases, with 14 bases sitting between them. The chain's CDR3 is CASGYGRFSYEQYF. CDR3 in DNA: TGTGCCAGCGGCTATGGACGGTTCTCCTACGAGCAGTACTTC.

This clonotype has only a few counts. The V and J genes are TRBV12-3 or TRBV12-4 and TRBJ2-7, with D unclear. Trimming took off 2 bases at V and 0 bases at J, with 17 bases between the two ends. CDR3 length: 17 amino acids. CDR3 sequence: CASSLSRRLSSSYEQYF. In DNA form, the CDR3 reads TGTGCCAGCAGTTTAAGCCGGCGGCTCAGTAGCTCCTACGAGCAGTACTTC.

The CDR3 bases are TGCGCCAGCAGCCAGGGCAGGAACCCCCCGATGACCGGGGAGCTGTTTTTT. As protein: CASSQGRNPPMTGELFF. The chain employs TRBV4-3 and TRBJ2-2; D unclear. Looked up from germline, CDR1 is LGHNA and CDR2 is YSLEER. This CDR3 contains 17 residues. V lost 3 bases, J lost 5 bases, and 19 bases lay in between.

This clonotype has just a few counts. CDR3 DNA sequence: TGTGCCAGCAGCATCCCCCAAGGGGCTGAAGCTTTCTTT. Translated, it gives CASSIPQGAEAFF. The chain recombines TRBV5-4 with TRBJ1-1, with a weak D call TRBD1 (5 bases). The CDR3 is made up of 13 amino acids. Trimming pared 4 bases from V and 6 bases from J, leaving 13 bases between. The germline V gene has CDR1 SGHNT and CDR2 YYREEE (reference sequence).

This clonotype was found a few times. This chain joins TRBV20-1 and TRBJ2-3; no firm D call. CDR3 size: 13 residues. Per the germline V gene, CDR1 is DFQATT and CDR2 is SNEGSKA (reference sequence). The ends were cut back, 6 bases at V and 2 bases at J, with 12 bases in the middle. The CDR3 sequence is CSARQPATDTQYF. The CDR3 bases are TGCAGTGCCCGACAACCAGCCACAGATACGCAGTATTTT.

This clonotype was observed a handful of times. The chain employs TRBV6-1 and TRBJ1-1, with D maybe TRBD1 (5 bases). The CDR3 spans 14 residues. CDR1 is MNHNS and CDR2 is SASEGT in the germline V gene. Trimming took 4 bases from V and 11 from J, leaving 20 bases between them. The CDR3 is CASSAPGTAEQAFF. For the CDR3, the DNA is TGTGCCAGCAGTGCGCCGGGGACGGCAGAACAGGCTTTCTTT.

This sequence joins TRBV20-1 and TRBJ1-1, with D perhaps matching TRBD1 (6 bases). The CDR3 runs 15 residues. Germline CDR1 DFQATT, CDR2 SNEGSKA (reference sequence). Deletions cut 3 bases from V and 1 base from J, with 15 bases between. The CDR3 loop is CSASPSTGRNTEAFF. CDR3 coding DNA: TGCAGTGCTAGCCCCTCAACAGGGCGGAACACTGAAGCTTTCTTT.

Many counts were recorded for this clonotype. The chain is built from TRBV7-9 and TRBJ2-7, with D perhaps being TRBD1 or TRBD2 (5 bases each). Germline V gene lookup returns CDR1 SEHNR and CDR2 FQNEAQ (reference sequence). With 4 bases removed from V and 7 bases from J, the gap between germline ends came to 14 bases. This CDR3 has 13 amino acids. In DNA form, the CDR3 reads TGTGCCAGCAGCTACGGGGCAGGATGGGAGCAGTACTTC. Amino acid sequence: CASSYGAGWEQYF.

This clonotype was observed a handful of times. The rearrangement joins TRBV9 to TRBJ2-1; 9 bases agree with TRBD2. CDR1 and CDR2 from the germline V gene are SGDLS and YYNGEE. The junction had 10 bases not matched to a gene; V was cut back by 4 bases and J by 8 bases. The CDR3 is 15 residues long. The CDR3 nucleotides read TGTGCCAGCAGCAGAACTAGCGGGCTGATTGATGAGCAGTTCTTC. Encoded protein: CASSRTSGLIDEQFF.

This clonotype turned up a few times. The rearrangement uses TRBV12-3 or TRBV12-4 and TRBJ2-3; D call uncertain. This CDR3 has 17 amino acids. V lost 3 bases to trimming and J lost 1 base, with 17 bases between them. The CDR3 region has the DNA TGTGCCAGCAGTTTTTTTATCACTATATCACGCACAGATACGCAGTATTTT. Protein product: CASSFFITISRTDTQYF.

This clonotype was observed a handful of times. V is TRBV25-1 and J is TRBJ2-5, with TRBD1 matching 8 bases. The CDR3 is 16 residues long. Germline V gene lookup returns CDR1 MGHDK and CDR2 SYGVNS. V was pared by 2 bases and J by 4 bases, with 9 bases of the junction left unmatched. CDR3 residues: CASSEEGRGRGETQYF. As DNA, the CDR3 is TGTGCCAGCAGTGAAGAGGGCAGGGGGCGAGGAGAGACCCAGTACTTC.

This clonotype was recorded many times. The chain's CDR3 is CSVPSSREAEGQFF. CDR3 nucleotides: TGCAGTGTTCCCTCATCGAGGGAGGCGGAGGGGCAGTTCTTC. J is TRBJ2-1 and V is TRBV20-1; TRBD2 is a possible D gene (6 bases). The CDR3 sequence is 14 residues long. CDR1 DFQATT and CDR2 SNEGSKA come from the germline V gene (reference sequence). The V gene lost 7 bases and the J gene lost 12 bases, with 25 bases spanning the gap.

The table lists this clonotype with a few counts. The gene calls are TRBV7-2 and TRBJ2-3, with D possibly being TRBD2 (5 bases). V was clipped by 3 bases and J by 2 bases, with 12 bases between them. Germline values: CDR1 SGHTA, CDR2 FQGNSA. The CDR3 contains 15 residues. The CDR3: CASSFTGSTTDTQYF. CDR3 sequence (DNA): TGTGCCAGCAGCTTTACGGGGTCAACCACAGATACGCAGTATTTT.

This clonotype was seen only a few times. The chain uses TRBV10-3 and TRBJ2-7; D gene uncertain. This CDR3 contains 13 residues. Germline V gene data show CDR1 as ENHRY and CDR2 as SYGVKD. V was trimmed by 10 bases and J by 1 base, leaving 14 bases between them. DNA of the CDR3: TGTGCCACCAACACCGAACTGTCCTACGAGCAGTACTTC. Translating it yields CATNTELSYEQYF.

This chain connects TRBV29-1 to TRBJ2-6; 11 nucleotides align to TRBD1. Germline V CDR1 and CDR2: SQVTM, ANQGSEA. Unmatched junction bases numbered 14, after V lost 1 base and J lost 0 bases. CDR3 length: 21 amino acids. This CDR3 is CSVEVRPGQGVSSSGANVLTF. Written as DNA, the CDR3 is TGCAGCGTTGAAGTCCGACCGGGACAGGGGGTTTCTAGCTCTGGGGCCAACGTCCTGACTTTC.

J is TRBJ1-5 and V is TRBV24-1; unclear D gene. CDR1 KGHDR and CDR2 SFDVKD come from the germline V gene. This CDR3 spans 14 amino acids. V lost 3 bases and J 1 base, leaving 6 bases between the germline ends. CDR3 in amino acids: CATSDHGSNQPQHF. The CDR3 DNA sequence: TGTGCCACCAGTGATCATGGCAGCAATCAGCCCCAGCATTTT.

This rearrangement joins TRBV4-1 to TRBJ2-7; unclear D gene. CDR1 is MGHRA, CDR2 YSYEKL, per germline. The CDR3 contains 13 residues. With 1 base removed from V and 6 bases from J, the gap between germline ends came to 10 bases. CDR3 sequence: CASSQVVTPEQYF. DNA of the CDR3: TGCGCCAGCAGCCAAGTGGTGACACCCGAGCAGTACTTC.